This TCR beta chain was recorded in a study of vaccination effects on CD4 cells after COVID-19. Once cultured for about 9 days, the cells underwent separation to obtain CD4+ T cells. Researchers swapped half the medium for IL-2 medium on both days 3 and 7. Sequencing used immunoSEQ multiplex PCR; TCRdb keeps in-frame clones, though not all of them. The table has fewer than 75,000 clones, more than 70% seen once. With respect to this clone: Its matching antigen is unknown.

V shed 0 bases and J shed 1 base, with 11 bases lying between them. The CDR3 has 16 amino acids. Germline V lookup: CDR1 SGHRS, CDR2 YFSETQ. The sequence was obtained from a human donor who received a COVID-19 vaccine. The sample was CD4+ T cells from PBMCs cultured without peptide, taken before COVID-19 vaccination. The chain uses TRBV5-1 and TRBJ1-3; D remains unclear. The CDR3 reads CASSLAGEGSGNTIYF. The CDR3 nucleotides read TGCGCCAGCAGCTTGGCCGGTGAAGGTTCTGGAAACACCATATATTTT.